This T cell receptor beta chain was captured by sequencing in a study of blood T cell repertoires in COVID-19. About the study: Acute and convalescent COVID-19 specimens originated in the United States, Italy and Spain. T cells, B-cell-depleted T cells, or PBMCs provided the cDNA or gDNA that served as material.

CDR3 length equals 18 residues. The germline gives CDR1 GTSNPN, CDR2 SVGIG (reference sequence). With 1 base clipped from V and 0 bases from J, the junction kept 13 bases outside the gene matches. TCRdb's copy holds only in-frame clones and misses some; the assay was immunoSEQ multiplex PCR. The table has around 220,000 clones, about 88% seen once; the top ten hold 2% to 2.5%. This receptor was obtained from a middle-aged woman who had recovered from COVID-19. This sequence joins TRBV30 and TRBJ1-2, with 8 bases that match TRBD1. The sequenced sample consisted of peripheral blood. The CDR3 protein is CAWSGYAGGDSTNYGYTF. DNA for the CDR3: TGTGCCTGGAGTGGATATGCAGGGGGCGATTCTACTAACTATGGCTACACCTTC.